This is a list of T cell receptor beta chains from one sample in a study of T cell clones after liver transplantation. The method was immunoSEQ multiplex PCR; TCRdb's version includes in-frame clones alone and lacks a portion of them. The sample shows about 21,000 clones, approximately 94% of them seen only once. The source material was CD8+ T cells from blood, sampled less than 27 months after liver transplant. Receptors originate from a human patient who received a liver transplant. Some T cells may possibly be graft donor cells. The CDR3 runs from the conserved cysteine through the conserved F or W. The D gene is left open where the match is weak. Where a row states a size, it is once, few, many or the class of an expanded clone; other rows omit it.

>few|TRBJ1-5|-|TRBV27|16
CASSPGFGPSNQPQHF
TGTGCCAGCAGTCCTGGTTTTGGTCCGAGCAATCAGCCCCAGCATTTT
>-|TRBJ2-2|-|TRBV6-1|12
CASSEGTGELFF
TGTGCCAGCAGTGAAGGGACAGGGGAGCTGTTTTTT
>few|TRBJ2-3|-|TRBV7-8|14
CASSSMRGPHTQYF
TGTGCCAGCAGCTCCATGCGGGGTCCTCACACGCAGTATTTT
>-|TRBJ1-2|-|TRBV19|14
CASTLQDGFYGYTF
TGTGCCAGTACCCTCCAGGACGGTTTTTATGGCTACACCTTC
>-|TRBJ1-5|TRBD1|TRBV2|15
CASRSTGLSNQPQHF
TGTGCCAGCCGGTCGACAGGGCTGAGCAATCAGCCCCAGCATTTT
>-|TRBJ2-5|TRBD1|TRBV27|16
CASSFHPGTGLQTQYF
TGTGCCAGCAGTTTTCACCCCGGGACAGGGTTACAGACCCAGTACTTC
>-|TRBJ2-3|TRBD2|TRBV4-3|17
CASSQGGGSSVTDTQYF
TGCGCCAGCAGCCAAGGGGGGGGGTCTAGCGTCACAGATACGCAGTATTTT
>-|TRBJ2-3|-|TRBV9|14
CASSPGLAGNTQYF
TGTGCCAGCAGCCCCGGACTCGCCGGGAATACGCAGTATTTT
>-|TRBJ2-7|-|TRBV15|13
CATSSPPSHEQYF
TGTGCCACCAGCAGCCCGCCAAGCCACGAGCAGTACTTC
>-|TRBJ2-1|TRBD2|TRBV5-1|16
CASSLAEWEGPNEQFF
TGCGCCAGCAGCTTGGCCGAGTGGGAGGGCCCCAATGAGCAGTTCTTC
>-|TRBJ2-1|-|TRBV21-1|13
CARPTSGDNEQFF
TGTGCCAGACCGACTAGCGGTGACAATGAGCAGTTCTTC
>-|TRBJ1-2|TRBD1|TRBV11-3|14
CASSSTDRAYGYTF
TGTGCCAGCAGCTCGACGGACAGGGCCTATGGCTACACCTTC
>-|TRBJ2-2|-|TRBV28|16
CASSLTGGRYTGELFF
TGTGCCAGCAGTTTGACTGGCGGTAGGTACACCGGGGAGCTGTTTTTT
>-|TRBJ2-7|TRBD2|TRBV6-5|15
CASSYLTSASYEQYF
TGTGCCAGCAGTTACTTGACTAGCGCCTCCTACGAGCAGTACTTC
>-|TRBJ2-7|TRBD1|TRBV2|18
CASSGPGQLLTSGYEQYF
TGTGCCAGCAGTGGGCCGGGACAGCTACTTACATCCGGCTACGAGCAGTACTTC
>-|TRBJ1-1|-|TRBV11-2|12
CASSLDSAEAFF
TGTGCCAGCAGCTTAGACTCGGCTGAAGCTTTCTTT
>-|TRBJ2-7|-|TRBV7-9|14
CASSLASSAYEQYF
TGTGCCAGCAGCTTAGCGTCGTCAGCCTACGAGCAGTACTTC
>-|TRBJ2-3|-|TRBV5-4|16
CASSHDEWISTDTQYF
TGTGCCAGCAGCCATGATGAGTGGATTAGCACAGATACGCAGTATTTT
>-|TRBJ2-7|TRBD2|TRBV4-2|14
CASGTSGSLDEQYF
TGTGCCAGCGGGACTAGCGGGAGTTTGGACGAGCAGTACTTC
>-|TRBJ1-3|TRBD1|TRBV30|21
CAWALITGTGGPLVSGNTIYF
TGTGCCTGGGCCCTTATAACCGGGACAGGGGGCCCCCTTGTCTCGGGAAACACCATATATTTT
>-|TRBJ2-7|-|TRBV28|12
CASSLGLFEQYF
TGTGCCAGCAGTTTAGGACTGTTCGAGCAGTACTTC
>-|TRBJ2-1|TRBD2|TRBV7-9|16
CASSQRTSGESNEQFF
TGTGCCAGCAGCCAGAGGACTAGCGGGGAGAGCAATGAGCAGTTCTTC
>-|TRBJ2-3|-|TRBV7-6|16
CASSPGAVVLSDTQYF
TGTGCCAGCAGCCCGGGGGCCGTTGTACTCTCAGATACGCAGTATTTT
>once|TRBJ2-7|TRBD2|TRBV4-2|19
CASSQDLSLGLANSYEQYF
TGTGCCAGCAGCCAAGATCTGTCTTTGGGACTAGCGAACTCCTACGAGCAGTACTTC
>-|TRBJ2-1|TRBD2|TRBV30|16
CAWSPPGLAGLDEQFF
TGTGCCTGGAGTCCCCCGGGACTAGCGGGACTCGATGAGCAGTTCTTC